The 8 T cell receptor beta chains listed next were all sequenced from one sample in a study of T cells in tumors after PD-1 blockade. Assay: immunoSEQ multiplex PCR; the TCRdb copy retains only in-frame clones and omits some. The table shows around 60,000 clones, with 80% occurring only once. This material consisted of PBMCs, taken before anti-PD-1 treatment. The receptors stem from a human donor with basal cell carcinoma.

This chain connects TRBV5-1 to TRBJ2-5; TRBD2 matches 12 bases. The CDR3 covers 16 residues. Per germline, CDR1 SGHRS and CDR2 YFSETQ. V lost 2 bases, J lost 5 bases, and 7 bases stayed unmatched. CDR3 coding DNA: TGCGCCAGCAGCTTACAGACTAGCGGGGGTCGCGAGACCCAGTACTTC. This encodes CASSLQTSGGRETQYF.

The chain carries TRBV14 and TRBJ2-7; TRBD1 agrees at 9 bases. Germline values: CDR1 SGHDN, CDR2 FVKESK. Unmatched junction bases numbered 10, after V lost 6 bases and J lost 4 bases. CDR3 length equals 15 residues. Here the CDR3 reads CASRKSGQGGYEQYF. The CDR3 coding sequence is TGTGCCAGCAGGAAATCGGGACAGGGAGGGTACGAGCAGTACTTC. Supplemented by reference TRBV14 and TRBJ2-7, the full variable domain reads EAGVTQFPSHSVIEKGQTVTLRCDPISGHDNLYWYRRVMGKEIKFLLHFVKESKQDESGMPNNRFLAERTGGTYSTLKVQPAELEDSGVYFCASRKSGQGGYEQYFGPGTRLTVT.

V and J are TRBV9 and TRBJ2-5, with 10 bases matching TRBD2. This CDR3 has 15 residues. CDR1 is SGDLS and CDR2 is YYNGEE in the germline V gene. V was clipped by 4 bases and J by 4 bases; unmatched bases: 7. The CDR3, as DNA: TGTGCCAGCAGCCAGGTCCCTAGCGGGGGAGAGACCCAGTACTTC. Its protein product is CASSQVPSGGETQYF. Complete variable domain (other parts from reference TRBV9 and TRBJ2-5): DSGVTQTPKHLITATGQRVTLRCSPRSGDLSVYWYQQSLDQGLQFLIQYYNGEERAKGNILERFSAQQFPDLHSELNLSSLELGDSALYFCASSQVPSGGETQYFGPGTRLLVL.

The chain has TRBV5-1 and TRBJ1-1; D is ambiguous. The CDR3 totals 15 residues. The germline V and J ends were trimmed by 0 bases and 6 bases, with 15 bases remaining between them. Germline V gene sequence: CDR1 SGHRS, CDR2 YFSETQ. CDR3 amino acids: CASSLDGAAVAEAFF. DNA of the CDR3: TGCGCCAGCAGCTTGGATGGAGCGGCGGTCGCTGAAGCTTTCTTT.

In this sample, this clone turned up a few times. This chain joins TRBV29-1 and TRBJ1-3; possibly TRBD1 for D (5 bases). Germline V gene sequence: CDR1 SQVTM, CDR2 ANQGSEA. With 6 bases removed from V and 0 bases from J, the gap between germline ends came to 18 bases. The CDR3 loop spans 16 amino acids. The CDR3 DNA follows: TGCAGCGTCGACCTGGGACCGCAATACTCTGGAAACACCATATATTTT. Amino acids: CSVDLGPQYSGNTIYF. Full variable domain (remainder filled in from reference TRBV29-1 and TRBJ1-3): SAVISQKPSRDICQRGTSLTIQCQVDSQVTMMFWYRQQPGQSLTLIATANQGSEATYESGFVIDKFPISRPNLTFSTLTVSNMSPEDSSIYLCSVDLGPQYSGNTIYFGEGSWLTVV.

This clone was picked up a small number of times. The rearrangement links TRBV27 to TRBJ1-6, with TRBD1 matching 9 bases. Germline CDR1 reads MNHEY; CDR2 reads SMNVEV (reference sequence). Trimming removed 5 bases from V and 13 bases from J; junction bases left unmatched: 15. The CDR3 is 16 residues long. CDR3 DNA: TGTGCCAGCAGTAACAGGGGGCCCTCACGGGGGTGGCCCCTCCACTTT. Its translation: CASSNRGPSRGWPLHF.

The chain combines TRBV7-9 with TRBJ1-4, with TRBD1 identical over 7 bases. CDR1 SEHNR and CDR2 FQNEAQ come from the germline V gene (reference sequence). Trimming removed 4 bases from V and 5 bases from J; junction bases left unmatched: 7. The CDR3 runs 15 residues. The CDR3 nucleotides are TGTGCCAGCAGCTCCCGGGACAGCCCCAATGAAAAACTGTTTTTT. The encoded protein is CASSSRDSPNEKLFF.

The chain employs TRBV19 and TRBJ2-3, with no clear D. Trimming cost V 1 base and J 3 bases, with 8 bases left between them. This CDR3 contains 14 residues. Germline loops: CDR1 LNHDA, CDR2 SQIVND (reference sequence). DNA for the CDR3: TGTGCCAGTAGTATAGTCGTTTCGACAGATACGCAGTATTTT. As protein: CASSIVVSTDTQYF.